This entry lists 10 T cell receptor beta chains sequenced from one sample in a study of vaccination and CD4 T cells after COVID-19. One entry per CDR3 protein results from TCRdb running MiXCR on the PCR reads. Of about 29,000 distinct CDR3 sequences listed, 49% are singletons. The time point: late sampling 161 to 241 days after vaccination in a few convalescent patients. The material sequenced was CD4+ T cells from blood, taken about 7 months after SARS-CoV-2 vaccination. The receptor source for this set is a human donor who had recovered from COVID-19.

V and J are TRBV20-1 and TRBJ2-5, with D perhaps TRBD1 or TRBD2 (5 bases each). Germline CDR1 DFQATT, CDR2 SNEGSKA (reference sequence). CDR3 length: 12 amino acids. V was shortened by 6 bases and J by 3 bases, with 11 bases between the two germline ends. The CDR3 protein is CSAGDGKETQYF. The CDR3 DNA reads as TGCAGTGCCGGGGACGGAAAAGAGACCCAGTACTTC.

The rearrangement joins TRBV7-9 to TRBJ2-3; D gene ambiguous. V lost 1 base, J lost 4 bases, and 12 bases lay in between. Germline V gene data show CDR1 as SEHNR and CDR2 as FQNEAQ (reference sequence). This CDR3 comprises 15 residues. As DNA, the CDR3 is TGTGCCAGCAGCTTAGGTCTGGGATCCGCAGATACGCAGTATTTT. Its translation: CASSLGLGSADTQYF.

The V gene is TRBV7-9, the J gene TRBJ1-2; D unresolved. Trimming stripped 5 bases from V and 5 bases from J, with 15 bases between. Germline CDR1 and CDR2: SEHNR and FQNEAQ (reference sequence). There are 14 residues in the CDR3. In nucleotides, the CDR3 is TGTGCCAGCAGCCACCCGGGGTTGGGGTATGGCTACACCTTC. Its protein is CASSHPGLGYGYTF.

This clonotype was detected only once. The V gene is TRBV27, the J gene TRBJ2-2; 14 nucleotides align to TRBD2. CDR3 length: 16 residues. The V gene's germline CDR1 is MNHEY and CDR2 SMNVEV (reference sequence). The junction had 3 bases not matched to a gene; V was cut back by 6 bases and J by 3 bases. The CDR3 DNA is TGTGCCAGCAGACAGACTAGCGGGAGGGACACCGGGGAGCTGTTTTTT. Translation: CASRQTSGRDTGELFF.

This chain connects TRBV9 to TRBJ1-5; D not resolved. The germline CDR1 and CDR2 sequences are SGDLS and YYNGEE. Trimming shortened V by 0 bases and J by 3 bases, and 4 bases separated the two germline ends. The CDR3 extends over 13 amino acids. The CDR3 spells CASSVGFNQPQHF. CDR3 coding DNA: TGTGCCAGCAGCGTAGGTTTCAATCAGCCCCAGCATTTT.

The J gene is TRBJ1-6, the V gene TRBV27, with D possibly TRBD1 on 5 matching bases. The CDR3 loop spans 13 amino acids. V was pared by 3 bases and J by 6 bases, with 6 bases between. Germline loops: CDR1 MNHEY, CDR2 SMNVEV (reference sequence). The CDR3 DNA is TGTGCCAGCAGTTTTCAGGGTAATTCACCCCTCCACTTT. Protein sequence: CASSFQGNSPLHF.

The chain uses TRBV15 and TRBJ2-7, with 10 nucleotides matching TRBD1. The CDR3 spans 17 residues. Trimming removed 5 bases from V and 2 bases from J; junction bases left unmatched: 12. Germline V gene lookup returns CDR1 LNHNV and CDR2 YYDKDF (reference sequence). CDR3 sequence reads: CATSSGTGDLTPYEQYF. The CDR3 region has the DNA TGTGCCACCAGCTCCGGGACAGGGGATTTAACCCCCTACGAGCAGTACTTC. Drawing the rest from reference TRBV15 and TRBJ2-7, the complete variable domain is DAMVIQNPRYQVTQFGKPVTLSCSQTLNHNVMYWYQQKSSQAPKLLFHYYDKDFNNEADTPDNFQSRRPNTSFCFLDIRSPGLGDTAMYLCATSSGTGDLTPYEQYFGPGTRLTVT.

V usage is TRBV4-1 and J usage is TRBJ2-2, with 8 bases that match TRBD2. The CDR3 covers 15 residues. Germline assignment: CDR1 MGHRA and CDR2 YSYEKL. The V segment lost 3 bases and the J segment 4 bases; nucleotides outside the gene matches: 4. For the CDR3, the DNA is TGCGCCAGCAGCCATCGACTAGCGCTCACCGGGGAGCTGTTTTTT. Translating gives CASSHRLALTGELFF.

V is TRBV7-8 and J is TRBJ2-1, with D perhaps TRBD1 or TRBD2 (6 bases each). The CDR3 has 14 residues. Germline values: CDR1 SGHVS, CDR2 FQNEAQ. V lost 2 bases, J lost 7 bases, and 12 bases lay in between. CDR3 nucleotide sequence: TGTGCCAGCAGCTTATCTAGGGGGAGGAATGAGCAGTTCTTC. This translates into CASSLSRGRNEQFF.

This rearrangement joins TRBV19 to TRBJ1-1; perhaps TRBD1 as D (5 bases). The CDR3 runs 13 residues. V was cut by 5 bases and J by 4 bases, with 11 bases left in between. Germline V lookup: CDR1 LNHDA, CDR2 SQIVND (reference sequence). DNA of the CDR3: TGTGCCAGTAGTTCGGGACTGATCACTGAAGCTTTCTTT. Translated: CASSSGLITEAFF. The full variable domain, in which reference TRBV19 and TRBJ1-1 provide the parts outside the CDR3, is DGGITQSPKYLFRKEGQNVTLSCEQNLNHDAMYWYRQDPGQGLRLIYYSQIVNDFQKGDIAEGYSVSREKKESFPLTVTSAQKNPTAFYLCASSSGLITEAFFGQGTRLTVV.